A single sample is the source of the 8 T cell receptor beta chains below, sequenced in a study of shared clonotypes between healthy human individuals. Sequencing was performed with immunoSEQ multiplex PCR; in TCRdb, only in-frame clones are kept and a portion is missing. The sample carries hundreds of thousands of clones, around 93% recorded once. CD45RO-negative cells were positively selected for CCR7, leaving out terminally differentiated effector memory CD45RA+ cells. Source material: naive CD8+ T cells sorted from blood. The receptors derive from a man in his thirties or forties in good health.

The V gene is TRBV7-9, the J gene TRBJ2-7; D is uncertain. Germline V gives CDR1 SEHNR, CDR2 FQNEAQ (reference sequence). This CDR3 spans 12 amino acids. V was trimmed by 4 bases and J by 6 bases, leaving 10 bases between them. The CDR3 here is CASSSAPSEQYF. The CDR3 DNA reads TGTGCCAGCAGCTCCGCCCCATCCGAGCAGTACTTC.

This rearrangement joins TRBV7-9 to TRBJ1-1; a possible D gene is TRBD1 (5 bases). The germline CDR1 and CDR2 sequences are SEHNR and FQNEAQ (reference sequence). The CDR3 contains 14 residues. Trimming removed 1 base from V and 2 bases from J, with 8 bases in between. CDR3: CASSLDGDNTEAFF. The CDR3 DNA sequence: TGTGCCAGCAGCTTAGACGGGGACAACACTGAAGCTTTCTTT.

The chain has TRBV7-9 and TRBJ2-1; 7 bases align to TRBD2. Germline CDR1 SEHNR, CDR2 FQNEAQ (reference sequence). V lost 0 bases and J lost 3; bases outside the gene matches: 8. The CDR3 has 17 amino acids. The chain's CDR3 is CASSLAGGGPYYNEQFF. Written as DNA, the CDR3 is TGTGCCAGCAGCTTAGCTGGGGGAGGGCCCTACTACAATGAGCAGTTCTTC.

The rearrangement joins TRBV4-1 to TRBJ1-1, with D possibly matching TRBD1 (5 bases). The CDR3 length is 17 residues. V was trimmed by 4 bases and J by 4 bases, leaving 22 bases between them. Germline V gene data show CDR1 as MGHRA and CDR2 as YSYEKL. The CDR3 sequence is CASSLSWSGGGGTEAFF. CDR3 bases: TGCGCCAGCAGCCTAAGCTGGTCGGGTGGGGGAGGCACTGAAGCTTTCTTT.

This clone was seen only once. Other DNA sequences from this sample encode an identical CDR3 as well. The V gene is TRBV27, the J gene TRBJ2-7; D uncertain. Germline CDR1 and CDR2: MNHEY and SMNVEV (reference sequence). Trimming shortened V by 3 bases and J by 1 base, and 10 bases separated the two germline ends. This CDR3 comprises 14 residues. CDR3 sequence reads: CASSFGRSSYEQYF. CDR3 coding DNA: TGTGCCAGCAGTTTTGGGCGGAGTTCCTACGAGCAGTACTTC.

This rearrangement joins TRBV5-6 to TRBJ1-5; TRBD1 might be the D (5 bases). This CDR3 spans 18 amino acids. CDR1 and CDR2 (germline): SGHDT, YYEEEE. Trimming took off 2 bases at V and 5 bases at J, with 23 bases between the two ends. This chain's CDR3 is CASSFSVPRTGDDQPQHF. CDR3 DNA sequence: TGTGCCAGCAGCTTTTCTGTTCCCCGGACTGGGGACGATCAGCCCCAGCATTTT.

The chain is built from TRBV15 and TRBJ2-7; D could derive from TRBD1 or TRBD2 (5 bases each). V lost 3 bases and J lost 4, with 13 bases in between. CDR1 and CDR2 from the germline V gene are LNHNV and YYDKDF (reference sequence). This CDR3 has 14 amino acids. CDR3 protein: CATSRAGGEYEQYF. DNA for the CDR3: TGTGCCACCAGCAGGGCTGGGGGAGAGTACGAGCAGTACTTC.

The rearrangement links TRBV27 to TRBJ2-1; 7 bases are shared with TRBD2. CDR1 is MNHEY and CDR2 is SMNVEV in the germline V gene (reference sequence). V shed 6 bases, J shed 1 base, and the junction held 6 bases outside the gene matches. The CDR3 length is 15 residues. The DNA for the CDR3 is TGTGCCAGCAGGGAGCGGGATTGGTCCTACAATGAGCAGTTCTTC. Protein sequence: CASRERDWSYNEQFF.